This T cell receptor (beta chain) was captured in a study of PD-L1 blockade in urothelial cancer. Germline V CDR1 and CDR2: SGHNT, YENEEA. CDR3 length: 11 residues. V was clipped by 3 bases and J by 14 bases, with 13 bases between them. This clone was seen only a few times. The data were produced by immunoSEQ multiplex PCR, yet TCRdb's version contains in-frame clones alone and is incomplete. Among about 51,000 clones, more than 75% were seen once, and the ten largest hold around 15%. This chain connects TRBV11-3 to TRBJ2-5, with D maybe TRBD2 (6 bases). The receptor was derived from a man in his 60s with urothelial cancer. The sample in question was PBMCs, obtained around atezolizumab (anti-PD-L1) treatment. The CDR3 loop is CASSLRDSLYF. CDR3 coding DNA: TGTGCCAGCAGCTTGAGGGACTCTTTATACTTC.